Following are 5 T cell receptor beta chains from one sample sequenced in a study of OX40 agonist ivuxolimab in advanced cancers. TCRdb's table, derived via immunoSEQ multiplex PCR, lists solely in-frame clones and lacks some. Counted here are approximately 68,000 clones, around 87% occurring once; the ten biggest clones make up 4% to 5%. This specimen was CD4+ or CD8+ T cells sorted from blood, taken in a trial of the OX40 agonist ivuxolimab. Source of these receptors: an adult with an advanced solid tumor such as melanoma, head and neck, liver or kidney cancer.

The chain couples TRBV6-5 to TRBJ2-3; D not certain. Germline-derived CDR1 and CDR2 are MNHEY and SVGAGI. V lost 0 bases and J 5 bases, leaving 9 bases between the germline ends. The CDR3 runs 14 residues. CDR3 coding DNA: TGTGCCAGCAGTTACTCTCCTGGATTAGATACGCAGTATTTT. Protein: CASSYSPGLDTQYF.

This clone was found a few times. The chain combines TRBV6-5 with TRBJ1-5, with TRBD1 matching over 7 bases. The CDR3 is 16 residues long. In germline, CDR1 is MNHEY, CDR2 SVGAGI. V gave up 4 bases and J gave up 5 bases; unmatched junction bases: 11. The CDR3 reads CASSSLSEGAYQPQHF. The CDR3 nucleotides are TGTGCCAGCAGTTCCCTTTCGGAGGGGGCGTATCAGCCCCAGCATTTT.

The chain is built from TRBV14 and TRBJ2-1, with 7 positions matching TRBD2. Germline V gene sequence: CDR1 SGHDN, CDR2 FVKESK. This CDR3 spans 17 amino acids. V lost 2 bases, J lost 8 bases, and 15 bases stayed unmatched. The CDR3 DNA follows: TGTGCCAGCAGCCAATGGGCTAGCGGAATCCCTGGGGATGAGCAGTTCTTC. It codes for CASSQWASGIPGDEQFF.

This chain connects TRBV6-6 to TRBJ2-3; 8 positions match TRBD2. Germline loops: CDR1 MNHNY, CDR2 SVGAGI (reference sequence). Losses at the gene ends were 8 bases for V and 5 bases for J; bases not matched to a gene: 15. This CDR3 region has 16 residues. CDR3 in amino acids: CASHPRGGVAGDTQYF. CDR3 in DNA: TGTGCCAGCCATCCCCGGGGGGGCGTAGCCGGAGATACGCAGTATTTT.

This clone appeared once. This sequence joins TRBV15 and TRBJ2-3; 13 bases are a match to TRBD2. V lost 4 bases to trimming and J lost 4 bases; unmatched junction nucleotides: 5. Per germline, CDR1 LNHNV and CDR2 YYDKDF (reference sequence). CDR3 length: 16 amino acids. CDR3 protein: CATSKGTSGVADTQYF. The CDR3 DNA reads as TGTGCCACCAGCAAAGGGACTAGCGGGGTGGCAGATACGCAGTATTTT.